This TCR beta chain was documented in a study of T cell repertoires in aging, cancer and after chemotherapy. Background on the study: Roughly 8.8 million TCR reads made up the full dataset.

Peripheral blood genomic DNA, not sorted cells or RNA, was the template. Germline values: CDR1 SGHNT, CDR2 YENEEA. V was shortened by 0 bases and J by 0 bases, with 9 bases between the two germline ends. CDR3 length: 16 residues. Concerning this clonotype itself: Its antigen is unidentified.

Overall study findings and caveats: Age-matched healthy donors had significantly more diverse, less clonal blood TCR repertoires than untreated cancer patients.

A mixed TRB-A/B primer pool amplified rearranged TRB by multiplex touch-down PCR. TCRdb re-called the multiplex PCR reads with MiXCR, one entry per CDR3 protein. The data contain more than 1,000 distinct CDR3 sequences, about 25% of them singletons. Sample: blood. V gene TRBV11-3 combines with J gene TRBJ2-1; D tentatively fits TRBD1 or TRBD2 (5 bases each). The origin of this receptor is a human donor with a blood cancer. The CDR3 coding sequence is TGTGCCAGCAGCTTAGATGGGGACCTCTCCTACAATGAGCAGTTCTTC. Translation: CASSLDGDLSYNEQFF.